This TCR beta chain is from a study of T cell responses to AZD1222 COVID-19 vaccine (dated by TCRdb to the early 2020s). Notes on the research overall: AZD1222 recipients with second doses at about 4 weeks or about 12 weeks were pooled, because spike-specific TCR depth and breadth did not differ between schedules. A total of around 240 trial participants underwent TCR sequencing, of whom about 210 received two doses of AZD1222 and about 26 received two doses of the MenACWY control vaccine. Trial participants were enrolled by age into 18-55, 56-69 and 70-plus year subgroups, with approximately 150, 30 and 60 TCR-sequenced participants respectively.

Unmatched junction bases come to 7, with V trimmed by 3 bases and J by 9 bases. CDR1 and CDR2 were assigned from the germline V gene as KGHSH and LQKENI. Taken from cysteine to phenylalanine, the CDR3 has 15 residues. Here the CDR3 DNA is all that survives: 45 bases in frame from base 1. The CDR3 regions of human TCRbeta chains were analyzed by immunosequencing. The authors processed their data as follows. TCRs in the repertoires were compared against a reference library of SARS-CoV-2-specific TCRs that had been generated with the MIRA antigen-specificity platform. Breadth was defined as the fraction of unique TCRs that were SARS-CoV-2-associated, and depth was defined as the fraction of total T cells that were SARS-CoV-2-associated. Each spike-specific TCR was assigned to its reactive spike region and to a CD4 or CD8 class using the MIRA data. Log10-transformed breadth and depth values were compared by one-way ANOVA with Sidak's multiple comparisons tests. TCRdb carries this immuneACCESS record with in-frame sequences only. Its versions omit some clonotypes, under half of them owing to an unresolved V gene in the studies checked, with the rest unexplained. V and J calls and clone size follow that table, whereas D and trimming were derived from the DNA. The sample table records approximately 100,000 clones; more than 85% of these occur just once. Jointly, the top ten make up approximately 1.2% of the sample.

General findings and caveats noted by the study authors: Conclusions about previously exposed vaccinees are limited, since just a handful of AZD1222 recipients were seropositive for SARS-CoV-2 at baseline. Vaccine-associated CD4 TCRs spanned the whole spike protein, with dominant responses in regions 160-218 and 743-854. Nearly half of unique spike-specific TCRs reportedly recognized epitopes outside regions mutated in the B.1.351 and B.1.1.7 variants. After two AZD1222 doses, both the breadth and the depth of spike-specific TCRs were significantly higher than at day 0 and than in MenACWY recipients. The 56-69-year group was small, and its depth increase did not reach significance, likely because of low power. Because no day 14 peak-response samples were available, repertoires were characterized only after the peak T cell response. Participants were mostly white British, with more females than males. The authors suggested clonal diversity may have been underestimated.

In the case of this clone: Its antigen remains undetermined. No per-base quality is available; no much larger clone lies one base away.

The time point label for this specimen denotes: baseline before first vaccination. Samples from vaccinated people were obtained from the UK trials COV001 and COV002, which included a single-blind randomized controlled phase 2/3 trial of AZD1222 (ChAdOx1 nCoV-19) in healthy adults. Trial participant PBMC samples were collected at day 0 and day 28 after the second dose for TCRbeta chain sequencing. Sequencing was performed on peripheral blood, taken on day 0 of AZD1222 vaccination. This sequence uses TRBV18 and TRBJ2-1, with 11 junctional bases fitting TRBD2. The source of this sequence is an adult in good health. The nucleotide sequence is TGTGCCAGCTCACCGGGACCTAGCGGGGGGATTGAGCAGTTCTTC. Translated, it gives CASSPGPSGGIEQFF.